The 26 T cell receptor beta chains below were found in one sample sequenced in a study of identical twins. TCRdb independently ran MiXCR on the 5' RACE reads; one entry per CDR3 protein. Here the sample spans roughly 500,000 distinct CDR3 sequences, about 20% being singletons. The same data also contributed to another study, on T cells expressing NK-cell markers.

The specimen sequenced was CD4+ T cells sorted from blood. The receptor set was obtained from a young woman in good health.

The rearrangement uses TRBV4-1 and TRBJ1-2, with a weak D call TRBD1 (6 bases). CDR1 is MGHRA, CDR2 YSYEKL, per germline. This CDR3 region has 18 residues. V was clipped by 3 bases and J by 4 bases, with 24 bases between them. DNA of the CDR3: TGCGCCAGCAGCCAGTCGGTGGCAGGGGACTCTTGGGGCTATGGCTACACCTTC. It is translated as CASSQSVAGDSWGYGYTF.

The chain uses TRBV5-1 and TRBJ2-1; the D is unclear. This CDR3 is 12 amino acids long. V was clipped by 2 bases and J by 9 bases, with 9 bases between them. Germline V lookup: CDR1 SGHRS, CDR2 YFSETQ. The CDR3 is CASSLLVTEQFF. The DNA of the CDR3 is TGCGCCAGCAGCTTATTGGTTACTGAGCAGTTCTTC.

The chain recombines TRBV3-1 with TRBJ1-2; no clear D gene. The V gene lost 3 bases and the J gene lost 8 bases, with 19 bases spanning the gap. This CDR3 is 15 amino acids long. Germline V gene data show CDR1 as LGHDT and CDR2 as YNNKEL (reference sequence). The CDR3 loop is CASSQFVRSPWGYTF. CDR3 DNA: TGTGCCAGCAGCCAGTTCGTAAGGTCTCCGTGGGGCTACACCTTC. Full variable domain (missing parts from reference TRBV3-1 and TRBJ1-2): DTAVSQTPKYLVTQMGNDKSIKCEQNLGHDTMYWYKQDSKKFLKIMFSYNNKELIINETVPNRFSPKSPDKAHLNLHINSLELGDSAVYFCASSQFVRSPWGYTFGSGTRLTVV.

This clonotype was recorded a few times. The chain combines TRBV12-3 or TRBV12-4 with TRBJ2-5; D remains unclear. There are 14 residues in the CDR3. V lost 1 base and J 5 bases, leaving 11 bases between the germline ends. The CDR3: CASSLGRWTETQYF. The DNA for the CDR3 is TGTGCCAGCAGTTTAGGAAGGTGGACGGAGACCCAGTACTTC.

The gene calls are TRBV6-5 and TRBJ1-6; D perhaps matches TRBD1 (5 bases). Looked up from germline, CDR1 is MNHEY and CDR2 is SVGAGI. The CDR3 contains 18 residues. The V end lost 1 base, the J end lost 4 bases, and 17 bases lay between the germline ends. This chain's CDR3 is CASSYFGALQFYNSPLHF. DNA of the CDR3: TGTGCCAGCAGTTACTTTGGGGCCCTCCAATTTTATAATTCACCCCTCCACTTT.

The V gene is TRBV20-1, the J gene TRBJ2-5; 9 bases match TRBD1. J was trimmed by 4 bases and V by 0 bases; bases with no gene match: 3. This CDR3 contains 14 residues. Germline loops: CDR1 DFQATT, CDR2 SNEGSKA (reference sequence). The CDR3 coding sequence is TGCAGTGCTAGAGAGGGGACAGGGCGAGAGACCCAGTACTTC. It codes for CSAREGTGRETQYF.

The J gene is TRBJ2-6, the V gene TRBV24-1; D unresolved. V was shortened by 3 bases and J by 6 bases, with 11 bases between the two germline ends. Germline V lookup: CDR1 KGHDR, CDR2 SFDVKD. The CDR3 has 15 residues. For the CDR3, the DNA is TGTGCCACCAGTGATCCTACCTCTTCGGCCAACGTCCTGACTTTC. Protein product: CATSDPTSSANVLTF.

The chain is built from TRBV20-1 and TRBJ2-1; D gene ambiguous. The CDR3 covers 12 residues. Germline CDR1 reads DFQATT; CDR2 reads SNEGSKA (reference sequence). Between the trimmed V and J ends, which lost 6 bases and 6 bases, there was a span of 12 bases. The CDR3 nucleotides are TGCAGTGCAACCGGGCCCCTCAATGAGCAGTTCTTC. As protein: CSATGPLNEQFF.

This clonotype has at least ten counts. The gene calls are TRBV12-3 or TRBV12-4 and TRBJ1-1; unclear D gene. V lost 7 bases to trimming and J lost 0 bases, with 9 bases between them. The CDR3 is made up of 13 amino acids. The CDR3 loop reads CASTRTMNTEAFF. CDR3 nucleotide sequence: TGTGCCAGCACGAGAACAATGAACACTGAAGCTTTCTTT.

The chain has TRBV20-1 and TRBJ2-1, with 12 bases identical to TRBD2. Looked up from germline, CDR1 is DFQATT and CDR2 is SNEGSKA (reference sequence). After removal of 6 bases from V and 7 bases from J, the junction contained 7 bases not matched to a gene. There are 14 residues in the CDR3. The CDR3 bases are TGCAGTGCCTATGGACTAGCGGGATATAATGAGCAGTTCTTC. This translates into CSAYGLAGYNEQFF.

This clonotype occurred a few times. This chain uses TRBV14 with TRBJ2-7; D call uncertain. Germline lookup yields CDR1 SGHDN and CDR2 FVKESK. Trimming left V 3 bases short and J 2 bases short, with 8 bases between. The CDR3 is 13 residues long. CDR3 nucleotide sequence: TGTGCCAGCAGCCAGGGGATACCCTACGAGCAGTACTTC. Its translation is CASSQGIPYEQYF.

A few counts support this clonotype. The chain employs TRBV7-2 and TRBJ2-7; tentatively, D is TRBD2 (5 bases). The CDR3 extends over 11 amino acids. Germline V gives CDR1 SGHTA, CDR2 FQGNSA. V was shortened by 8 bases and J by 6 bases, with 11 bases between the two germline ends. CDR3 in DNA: TGTGCCAGCGAAGGGAGTAGCGAGCAGTACTTC. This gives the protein CASEGSSEQYF.

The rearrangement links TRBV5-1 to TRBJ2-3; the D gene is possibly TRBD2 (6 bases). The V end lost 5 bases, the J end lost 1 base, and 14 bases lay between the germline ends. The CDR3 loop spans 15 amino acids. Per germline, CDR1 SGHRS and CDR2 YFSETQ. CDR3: CASRPVSGRTDTQYF. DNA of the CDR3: TGCGCCAGCAGGCCAGTCAGCGGGCGCACAGATACGCAGTATTTT.

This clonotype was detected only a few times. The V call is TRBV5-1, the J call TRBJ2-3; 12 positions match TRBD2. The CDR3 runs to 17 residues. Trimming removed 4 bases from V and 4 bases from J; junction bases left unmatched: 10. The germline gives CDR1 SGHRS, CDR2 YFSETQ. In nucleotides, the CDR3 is TGCGCCAGCAGCCTAAGGACTAGCGGGGCCCCATCAGATACGCAGTATTTT. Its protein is CASSLRTSGAPSDTQYF.

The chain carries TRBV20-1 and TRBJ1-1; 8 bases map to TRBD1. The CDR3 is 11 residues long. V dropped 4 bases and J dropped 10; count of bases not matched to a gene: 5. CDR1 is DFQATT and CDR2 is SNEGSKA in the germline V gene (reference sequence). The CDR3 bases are TGCAGTGCTACCCTCACAGGGGGAGCTTTCTTT. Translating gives CSATLTGGAFF.

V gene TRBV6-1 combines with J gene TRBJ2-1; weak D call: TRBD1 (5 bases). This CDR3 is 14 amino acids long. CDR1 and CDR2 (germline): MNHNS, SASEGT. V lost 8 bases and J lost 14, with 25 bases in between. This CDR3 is CASGTGLLTFHEFF. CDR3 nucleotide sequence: TGTGCCAGCGGAACAGGCCTACTCACCTTTCATGAGTTCTTC.

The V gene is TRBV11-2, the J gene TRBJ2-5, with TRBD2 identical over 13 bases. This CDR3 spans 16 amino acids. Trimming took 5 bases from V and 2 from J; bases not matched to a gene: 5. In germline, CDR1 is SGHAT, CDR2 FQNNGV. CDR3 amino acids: CASSKTSGGYQETQYF. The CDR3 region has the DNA TGTGCCAGCAGCAAGACTAGCGGGGGGTATCAAGAGACCCAGTACTTC.

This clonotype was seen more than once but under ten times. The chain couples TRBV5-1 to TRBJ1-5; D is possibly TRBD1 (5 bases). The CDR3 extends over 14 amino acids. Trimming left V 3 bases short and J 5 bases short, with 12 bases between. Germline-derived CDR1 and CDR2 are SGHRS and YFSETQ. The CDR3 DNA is TGCGCCAGCAGCTCAGGGTCTAGGGATCAGCCCCAGCATTTT. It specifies CASSSGSRDQPQHF.

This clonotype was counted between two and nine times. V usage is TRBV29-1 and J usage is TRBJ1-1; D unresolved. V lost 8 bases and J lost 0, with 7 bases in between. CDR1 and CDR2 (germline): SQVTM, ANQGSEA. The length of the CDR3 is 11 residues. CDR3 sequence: CSTTVNTEAFF. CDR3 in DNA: TGCAGCACCACAGTGAACACTGAAGCTTTCTTT.

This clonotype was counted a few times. CDR3 DNA sequence: TGCGCCAGCAGTGAGTCGGCGGCGAACACCGGGGAGCTGTTTTTT. Translating it yields CASSESAANTGELFF. The V and J genes are TRBV10-1 and TRBJ2-2; D unresolved. Trimming removed 0 bases at V and 0 bases at J, with 5 bases between. The CDR3 is made up of 15 amino acids. Germline V gene data show CDR1 as WNHNN and CDR2 as SYGVQD (reference sequence).

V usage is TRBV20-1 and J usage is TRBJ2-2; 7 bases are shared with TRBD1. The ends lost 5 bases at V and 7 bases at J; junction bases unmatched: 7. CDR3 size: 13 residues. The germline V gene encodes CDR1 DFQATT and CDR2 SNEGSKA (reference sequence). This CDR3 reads CSARNTGDGELFF. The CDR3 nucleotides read TGCAGTGCTCGAAACACAGGGGACGGGGAGCTGTTTTTT.

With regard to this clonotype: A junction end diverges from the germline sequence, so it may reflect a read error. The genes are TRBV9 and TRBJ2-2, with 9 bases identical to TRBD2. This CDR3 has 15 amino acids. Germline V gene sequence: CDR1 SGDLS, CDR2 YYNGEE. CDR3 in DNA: TGTGCCAGCAGCGTTGCGGGAGGGGGCACCGTGGAGCTGTTTTTT. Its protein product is CASSVAGGGTVELFF.

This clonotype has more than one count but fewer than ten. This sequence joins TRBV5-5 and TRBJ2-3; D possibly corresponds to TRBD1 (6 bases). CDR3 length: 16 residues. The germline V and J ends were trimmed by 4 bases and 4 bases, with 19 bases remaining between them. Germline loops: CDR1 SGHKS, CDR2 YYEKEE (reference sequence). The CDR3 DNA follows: TGTGCCAGCAGCCCATCCGGGACACCCATCTCAGATACGCAGTATTTT. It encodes CASSPSGTPISDTQYF.

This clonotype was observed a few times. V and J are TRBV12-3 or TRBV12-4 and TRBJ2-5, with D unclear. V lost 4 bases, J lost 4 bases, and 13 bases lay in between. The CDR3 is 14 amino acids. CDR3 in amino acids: CASSSLGMVETQYF. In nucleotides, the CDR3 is TGTGCCAGCAGTTCCCTAGGGATGGTAGAGACCCAGTACTTC.

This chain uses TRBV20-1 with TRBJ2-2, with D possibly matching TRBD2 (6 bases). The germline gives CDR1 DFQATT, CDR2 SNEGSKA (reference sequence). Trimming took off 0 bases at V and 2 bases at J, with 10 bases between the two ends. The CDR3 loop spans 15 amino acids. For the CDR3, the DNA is TGCAGTGCTAGAGAGGGGACTCCTAACACCGGGGAGCTGTTTTTT. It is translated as CSAREGTPNTGELFF.

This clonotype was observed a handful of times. The CDR3 spells CSAPGTKRGETQYF. The CDR3 DNA follows: TGCAGTGCTCCCGGGACCAAGAGGGGTGAGACCCAGTACTTC. The chain uses TRBV20-1 and TRBJ2-5; either TRBD1 or TRBD2 may fit D (5 bases each). This CDR3 comprises 14 residues. V lost 5 bases, J lost 5 bases, and 18 bases lay in between. CDR1 is DFQATT, CDR2 SNEGSKA, per germline (reference sequence).